This T cell receptor beta chain came from a study of CD4 T cells in relation to SARS-CoV-2 and coronaviruses. Assay: immunoSEQ multiplex PCR; the TCRdb copy retains only in-frame clones and omits some. The sample holds 20,000 to 25,000 clones, 60% to 85% seen once. CD4+ T cells from unexposed donors were obtained before the COVID-19 pandemic (2011-2018). After approximately ten days of culture, CD4+ T cells were isolated. Cultures received half-medium IL-2 refreshes on days 3 and 7. Comments on this clone: Its antigen remains unidentified.

Germline V CDR1 and CDR2: KGHSH, LQKENI. V lost 4 bases to trimming and J lost 8 bases, with 12 bases between them. The CDR3 is made up of 13 amino acids. This clonotype was obtained from a human donor in good health. The sample comprised CD4+ T cells from PBMCs, cultured in vitro. The gene calls are TRBV18 and TRBJ1-5, with no clear D. This CDR3 reads CASSQDRKEPQHF. The CDR3 bases are TGTGCCAGCTCACAGGACCGTAAAGAGCCCCAGCATTTT.